A single sample gave rise to the 9 T cell receptor beta chains below, sequenced in a study of patients and donors after allogeneic stem cell transplantation. TCRdb passed the RT-PCR reads through MiXCR, listing each CDR3 protein once. The sample has 95,000 to 120,000 distinct CDR3 sequences; 35% are singletons. The specimen sequenced was blood, either unsorted or a sorted T cell fraction (not recorded which). Receptors originate from a human donor who was either an allogeneic HSCT recipient or a stem cell or donor lymphocyte infusion donor (not recorded which). It is not recorded whose cells these are; they may come from a transplant donor.

The chain employs TRBV20-1 and TRBJ2-4; possibly TRBD2 for D (6 bases). Germline V gene lookup returns CDR1 DFQATT and CDR2 SNEGSKA (reference sequence). The CDR3 runs to 15 residues. V shed 5 bases and J shed 0 bases, with 14 bases lying between them. DNA for the CDR3: TGCAGTGCTCATGGAGGGTACTCAGCCAAAAACATTCAGTACTTC. It specifies CSAHGGYSAKNIQYF.

Only a few counts were recorded for this clonotype. V is TRBV4-3 and J is TRBJ1-1; 7 bases map to TRBD1. This CDR3 has 15 residues. Germline lookup yields CDR1 LGHNA and CDR2 YSLEER. Unmatched junction bases numbered 2, after V lost 0 bases and J lost 1 base. CDR3 sequence reads: CASSQDRGQNTEAFF. For the CDR3, the DNA is TGCGCCAGCAGCCAAGATAGGGGGCAGAACACTGAAGCTTTCTTT.

The genes are TRBV5-5 and TRBJ2-5; 10 bases are a match to TRBD1. J gave up 5 bases and V 3 bases, and 7 bases lay outside the gene matches. This CDR3 comprises 15 residues. Germline CDR1 reads SGHKS; CDR2 reads YYEKEE (reference sequence). The chain's CDR3 is CASSWGQGIGETQYF. The CDR3 coding sequence is TGTGCCAGCAGCTGGGGACAGGGGATAGGGGAGACCCAGTACTTC.

The chain joins TRBV15 to TRBJ2-6, with unresolved D. V was shortened by 8 bases and J by 0 bases, with 5 bases between the two germline ends. There are 13 residues in the CDR3. The germline V gene has CDR1 LNHNV and CDR2 YYDKDF (reference sequence). The CDR3 here is CATDVSGANVLTF. The CDR3 DNA reads as TGTGCCACCGACGTCTCTGGGGCCAACGTCCTGACTTTC.

This chain connects TRBV4-3 to TRBJ2-3; D is ambiguous. The V gene's germline CDR1 is LGHNA and CDR2 YSLEER. V lost 0 bases to trimming and J lost 0 bases, with 13 bases between them. The CDR3 extends over 17 amino acids. The CDR3: CASSQDVGSGSTDTQYF. The DNA of the CDR3 is TGCGCCAGCAGCCAAGACGTTGGGTCGGGTAGCACAGATACGCAGTATTTT.

V gene TRBV20-1 combines with J gene TRBJ2-1; D is possibly TRBD1 or TRBD2 (6 bases each). The CDR3 runs to 17 residues. The V gene lost 1 base and the J gene lost 0 bases, with 16 bases spanning the gap. Germline V CDR1 and CDR2: DFQATT, SNEGSKA (reference sequence). The CDR3 spells CSARAPSGAPSYNEQFF. The CDR3 DNA sequence: TGCAGTGCTAGAGCCCCATCGGGGGCCCCCTCCTACAATGAGCAGTTCTTC.

The chain's CDR3 is CATSGNTGNTIYF. Here the CDR3 DNA reads TGTGCCACCAGTGGGAACACTGGAAACACCATATATTTT. The V call is TRBV24-1, the J call TRBJ1-3, with D unclear. Germline CDR1 reads KGHDR; CDR2 reads SFDVKD. With 5 bases removed from V and 2 bases from J, the gap between germline ends came to 6 bases. CDR3 length: 13 residues.

The chain couples TRBV7-2 to TRBJ1-4; D gene ambiguous. There are 13 residues in the CDR3. CDR1 and CDR2 from the germline V gene are SGHTA and FQGNSA. V gave up 9 bases and J gave up 0 bases, with 8 bases separating them. CDR3 sequence: CASAVTTNEKLFF. DNA for the CDR3: TGTGCCAGTGCCGTTACAACTAATGAAAAACTGTTTTTT.

This clonotype was counted only a few times. The CDR3 DNA follows: TGTGCCAGCAGCGCCGACACCTACTATGGCTACACCTTC. It specifies CASSADTYYGYTF. V gene TRBV7-2 combines with J gene TRBJ1-2; D not certain. Trimming removed 5 bases from V and 3 bases from J, with 10 bases in between. Germline V lookup: CDR1 SGHTA, CDR2 FQGNSA. This CDR3 has 13 residues.